A single sample is the source of the 12 T cell receptor beta chains below, sequenced in a study of OX40 agonist ivuxolimab in advanced cancers. Some clones are missing from TCRdb's copy, which holds only in-frame ones; the method was immunoSEQ multiplex PCR. The repertoire holds about 53,000 clones, roughly 80% seen once, with approximately 4.6% in the top ten. The source material was CD4+ or CD8+ T cells sorted from blood, sampled in a trial of the OX40 agonist ivuxolimab. The receptors stem from an adult with an advanced solid tumor such as melanoma, head and neck, liver or kidney cancer.

The gene calls are TRBV28 and TRBJ1-2, with 7 bases that match TRBD1. With V trimmed by 4 bases and J by 4 bases, 6 bases remained unmatched. Germline V gene sequence: CDR1 MDHEN, CDR2 SYDVKM. This CDR3 has 14 residues. CDR3 loop: CASSSTGPTYGYTF. CDR3 nucleotides: TGTGCCAGCAGTTCGACAGGGCCCACCTATGGCTACACCTTC.

This clone appeared a single time. The gene calls are TRBV10-2 and TRBJ2-5, with a weak D call TRBD2 (7 bases). This CDR3 has 14 amino acids. V was cut by 10 bases and J by 3 bases, with 18 bases left in between. Germline V gene data show CDR1 as WSHSY and CDR2 as SAAADI. The CDR3 sequence: CAIKTRGGEETQYF. The CDR3 coding sequence is TGCGCCATCAAAACGAGAGGGGGGGAAGAGACCCAGTACTTC.

The chain carries TRBV28 and TRBJ1-2; perhaps TRBD1 as D (6 bases). The CDR3 extends over 11 amino acids. V was clipped by 4 bases and J by 7 bases, with 7 bases between them. Per germline, CDR1 MDHEN and CDR2 SYDVKM. CDR3 DNA: TGTGCCAGCAGTTCCAGGGGTGGCTACACCTTC. It codes for CASSSRGGYTF.

V is TRBV10-1 and J is TRBJ2-7, with 8 nucleotides matching TRBD1. Germline trimming cut 0 bases from V and 2 bases from J; bases unmatched to any gene: 9. Per the germline V gene, CDR1 is WNHNN and CDR2 is SYGVQD (reference sequence). The CDR3 spans 17 residues. Written as DNA, the CDR3 is TGCGCCAGCAGTGAGTCGCATTCGGGACAGGCCCCCTACGAGCAGTACTTC. Translation gives CASSESHSGQAPYEQYF.

The chain employs TRBV7-8 and TRBJ2-1; weak D call: TRBD1 (5 bases). Germline CDR1 SGHVS, CDR2 FQNEAQ. Trimming pared 1 base from V and 3 bases from J, leaving 10 bases between. CDR3 length: 15 residues. The CDR3 DNA reads as TGTGCCAGCAGCTTAGTCCAGGGAAGCTACAATGAGCAGTTCTTC. Residues: CASSLVQGSYNEQFF.

This clone was seen once. The chain joins TRBV15 to TRBJ2-7; TRBD1 or TRBD2 may be the D gene (5 bases each). Germline CDR1 and CDR2: LNHNV and YYDKDF (reference sequence). Trimming removed 0 bases at V and 5 bases at J, with 8 bases between. The CDR3 runs to 13 residues. The CDR3 is CATSRDRDHEQYF. Written as DNA, the CDR3 is TGTGCCACCAGCAGAGATCGGGACCACGAGCAGTACTTC.

V and J are TRBV30 and TRBJ2-5; a possible D gene is TRBD2 (6 bases). CDR1 is GTSNPN, CDR2 SVGIG, per germline (reference sequence). This CDR3 has 17 residues. Trimming stripped 1 base from V and 4 bases from J, with 22 bases between. The CDR3 reads CAWSGDNRGLGGETQYF. CDR3 sequence (DNA): TGTGCCTGGAGTGGAGACAACCGGGGCCTGGGGGGAGAGACCCAGTACTTC.

The chain employs TRBV7-2 and TRBJ2-7; the match to TRBD2 covers 9 bases. Germline V gene data show CDR1 as SGHTA and CDR2 as FQGNSA. This CDR3 is built from 16 residues. Trimming cost V 4 bases and J 0 bases; bases outside gene matches: 7. The CDR3 DNA follows: TGTGCCAGCAGCTCCGGCGGGGGGGCAAGCTCCTACGAGCAGTACTTC. Its translation is CASSSGGGASSYEQYF.

This clone occurred once. The chain carries TRBV10-3 and TRBJ2-3; TRBD1 agrees at 9 bases. After removal of 0 bases from V and 4 bases from J, the junction contained 5 bases not matched to a gene. Germline V gene lookup returns CDR1 ENHRY and CDR2 SYGVKD. The CDR3 spans 16 residues. The CDR3 loop reads CAISESTDRGSDTQYF. The CDR3, as DNA: TGTGCCATCAGTGAGTCCACGGACAGGGGTTCAGATACGCAGTATTTT.

The genes are TRBV4-2 and TRBJ2-1; 8 bases fit TRBD2. This CDR3 region has 16 residues. Per the germline V gene, CDR1 is LGHNA and CDR2 is YNFKEQ. After removal of 6 bases from V and 5 bases from J, the junction contained 12 bases not matched to a gene. CDR3: CASSPVSGRQDNEQFF. CDR3 bases: TGTGCCAGCAGTCCGGTGAGCGGGAGACAGGACAATGAGCAGTTCTTC.

This chain links TRBV7-3 with TRBJ2-1; the D is unclear. Germline CDR1 is SGHTA and CDR2 is FQGTGA. There are 13 residues in the CDR3. Trimming left V 1 base short and J 0 bases short, with 1 base between. This CDR3 is CASSLSSYNEQFF. CDR3 nucleotide sequence: TGTGCCAGCAGCTTAAGCTCCTACAATGAGCAGTTCTTC.

V usage is TRBV19 and J usage is TRBJ1-5; tentative D call: TRBD1 (5 bases). Germline V gene sequence: CDR1 LNHDA, CDR2 SQIVND (reference sequence). The CDR3 covers 12 residues. The ends were cut back, 3 bases at V and 11 bases at J, with 11 bases in the middle. Written as DNA, the CDR3 is TGTGCCAGTAGTATCAGGGATAACTCCCAGCATTTT. Its protein is CASSIRDNSQHF.